A selection of T cell receptor beta chains follows, all from one sample in a study of T cell clonotyping in hematopoietic cell transplantation. Profiling relied on immunoSEQ multiplex PCR, and the TCRdb table lists in-frame clones only, not all of them. The data show tens of thousands of clones, under 95% seen once. Sequences were derived from peripheral blood mononuclear cells, sampled before stem cell transplant. The source of these receptors is a man in his fifties or sixties with acute myeloid leukemia. Some clones in this sample may be carry-over from other donors' samples. Each CDR3 is given with its conserved first and last residue. Fields, in order: clone size, D gene, J gene, V gene, CDR3 protein, CDR3 DNA. A D gene is named only where the DNA matches it firmly. Rows may omit the clone size; those that give it use once, few, many or a size class.

clone size: -; D gene: -; J gene: TRBJ1-2; V gene: TRBV4-3; CDR3 protein: CASSQGWGAGYGYTF; CDR3 DNA: TGCGCCAGCAGCCAAGGTTGGGGGGCGGGCTATGGCTACACCTTC
clone size: -; D gene: -; J gene: TRBJ2-6; V gene: TRBV7-2; CDR3 protein: CASSSPTPKLTF; CDR3 DNA: TGTGCCAGCAGCTCCCCAACTCCGAAACTGACTTTC
clone size: -; D gene: -; J gene: TRBJ2-1; V gene: TRBV7-2; CDR3 protein: CASSLVAGESTEQFF; CDR3 DNA: TGTGCCAGCAGCTTAGTCGCGGGTGAGTCCACTGAGCAGTTCTTC
clone size: -; D gene: -; J gene: TRBJ2-2; V gene: TRBV6-6; CDR3 protein: CASIALENTGELFF; CDR3 DNA: TGTGCCAGCATTGCGTTAGAGAACACCGGGGAGCTGTTTTTT
clone size: -; D gene: TRBD1; J gene: TRBJ2-2; V gene: TRBV27; CDR3 protein: CASSFATGGTGELFF; CDR3 DNA: TGTGCCAGCAGTTTCGCGACAGGGGGTACCGGGGAGCTGTTTTTT
clone size: -; D gene: -; J gene: TRBJ2-2; V gene: TRBV7-2; CDR3 protein: CASSLDGGTGELFF; CDR3 DNA: TGTGCCAGCAGCTTAGACGGGGGAACCGGGGAGCTGTTTTTT
clone size: -; D gene: TRBD1; J gene: TRBJ2-7; V gene: TRBV5-1; CDR3 protein: CASSLGDRGSEQYF; CDR3 DNA: TGCGCCAGCAGCTTGGGGGACAGGGGTAGCGAGCAGTACTTC
clone size: -; D gene: -; J gene: TRBJ2-1; V gene: TRBV5-4; CDR3 protein: CASSLKGSYNEQFF; CDR3 DNA: TGTGCCAGCAGCTTGAAGGGGTCTTACAATGAGCAGTTCTTC
clone size: few; D gene: TRBD1; J gene: TRBJ2-7; V gene: TRBV7-8; CDR3 protein: CASSPQPTGGGYEQYF; CDR3 DNA: TGTGCCAGCAGCCCGCAACCGACAGGGGGCGGGTACGAGCAGTACTTC
clone size: once; D gene: -; J gene: TRBJ1-3; V gene: TRBV27; CDR3 protein: CASSVTGYRGNTIYF; CDR3 DNA: TGTGCCAGCAGTGTAACAGGGTATCGTGGAAACACCATATATTTT
clone size: -; D gene: TRBD1; J gene: TRBJ1-1; V gene: TRBV18; CDR3 protein: CASSRGTAAEAFF; CDR3 DNA: TGTGCCAGCTCACGCGGGACAGCTGCTGAAGCTTTCTTT
clone size: once; D gene: TRBD1; J gene: TRBJ2-2; V gene: TRBV19; CDR3 protein: CASLQGANTGELFF; CDR3 DNA: TGTGCCAGCCTACAGGGGGCGAACACCGGGGAGCTGTTTTTT
clone size: -; D gene: -; J gene: TRBJ1-1; V gene: TRBV29-1; CDR3 protein: CSVEEGGTEAFF; CDR3 DNA: TGCAGCGTTGAAGAAGGGGGGACTGAAGCTTTCTTT
clone size: -; D gene: -; J gene: TRBJ1-2; V gene: TRBV10-3; CDR3 protein: CAITDPTKVGYTF; CDR3 DNA: TGTGCCATCACGGATCCTACTAAGGTCGGCTACACCTTC
clone size: once; D gene: TRBD2; J gene: TRBJ2-5; V gene: TRBV7-8; CDR3 protein: CASSSTSGVETQYF; CDR3 DNA: TGTGCCAGCAGCTCCACTAGCGGGGTAGAGACCCAGTACTTC
clone size: -; D gene: TRBD1; J gene: TRBJ1-2; V gene: TRBV28; CDR3 protein: CASIPGGSYGYTF; CDR3 DNA: TGTGCCAGCATTCCAGGGGGCAGCTATGGCTACACCTTC
clone size: -; D gene: -; J gene: TRBJ2-7; V gene: TRBV5-6; CDR3 protein: CASSLRGEQYF; CDR3 DNA: TGTGCCAGCAGCTTGAGGGGGGAGCAGTACTTC
clone size: -; D gene: -; J gene: TRBJ1-2; V gene: TRBV28; CDR3 protein: CASSFVGAWGYTF; CDR3 DNA: TGTGCCAGCAGTTTTGTGGGGGCATGGGGCTACACCTTC
clone size: -; D gene: -; J gene: TRBJ1-4; V gene: TRBV11-2; CDR3 protein: CASSTNRNEKLFF; CDR3 DNA: TGTGCCAGCAGCACCAACAGAAATGAAAAACTGTTTTTT
clone size: -; D gene: -; J gene: TRBJ2-7; V gene: TRBV5-5; CDR3 protein: CASSLSGRLYEEQYF; CDR3 DNA: TGTGCCAGCAGCTTGAGTGGTAGGCTCTACGAAGAGCAGTACTTC
clone size: -; D gene: -; J gene: TRBJ2-7; V gene: TRBV6-5; CDR3 protein: CASSYSIGVPPYEQYF; CDR3 DNA: TGTGCCAGCAGTTACTCGATTGGAGTGCCCCCCTACGAGCAGTACTTC
clone size: -; D gene: -; J gene: TRBJ1-3; V gene: TRBV2; CDR3 protein: CASSESWWAGALSGNTIYF; CDR3 DNA: TGTGCCAGCAGTGAGTCCTGGTGGGCAGGGGCCCTCTCTGGAAACACCATATATTTT
clone size: -; D gene: TRBD1; J gene: TRBJ2-2; V gene: TRBV4-1; CDR3 protein: CASSRRTGNTGELFF; CDR3 DNA: TGCGCCAGCAGCCGACGGACAGGGAACACCGGGGAGCTGTTTTTT
clone size: -; D gene: -; J gene: TRBJ1-2; V gene: TRBV10-1; CDR3 protein: CASSEAGSNYGYTF; CDR3 DNA: TGCGCCAGCAGTGAGGCAGGTTCTAACTATGGCTACACCTTC
clone size: -; D gene: -; J gene: TRBJ2-6; V gene: TRBV4-1; CDR3 protein: CASSLQRTLSSGANVLTF; CDR3 DNA: TGCGCCAGCAGCTTGCAGAGGACCCTTAGCTCTGGGGCCAACGTCCTGACTTTC
clone size: -; D gene: TRBD1; J gene: TRBJ1-2; V gene: TRBV5-6; CDR3 protein: CASNPTGQGYGYTF; CDR3 DNA: TGTGCCAGCAACCCGACAGGACAGGGCTATGGCTACACCTTC
clone size: -; D gene: TRBD2; J gene: TRBJ2-7; V gene: TRBV6-5; CDR3 protein: CASSPASGSPHEQYF; CDR3 DNA: TGTGCCAGCAGCCCCGCTAGCGGGAGTCCCCACGAGCAGTACTTC
clone size: -; D gene: TRBD2; J gene: TRBJ2-2; V gene: TRBV4-1; CDR3 protein: CASSQVGLAGVLTGELFF; CDR3 DNA: TGCGCCAGCAGCCAAGTTGGCCTAGCGGGAGTTTTGACCGGGGAGCTGTTTTTT
clone size: -; D gene: TRBD2; J gene: TRBJ2-1; V gene: TRBV28; CDR3 protein: CASRKGLAGNEQFF; CDR3 DNA: TGTGCCAGCAGGAAAGGACTAGCGGGGAATGAGCAGTTCTTC
clone size: -; D gene: TRBD1; J gene: TRBJ2-1; V gene: TRBV5-1; CDR3 protein: CASSSDRGRFNEQFF; CDR3 DNA: TGCGCCAGCAGCTCCGACAGGGGGCGCTTCAATGAGCAGTTCTTC
clone size: -; D gene: -; J gene: TRBJ2-5; V gene: TRBV5-4; CDR3 protein: CASSLGAGETQYF; CDR3 DNA: TGTGCCAGCAGCTTGGGGGCCGGAGAGACCCAGTACTTC
clone size: -; D gene: -; J gene: TRBJ1-6; V gene: TRBV6-5; CDR3 protein: CASSYSSADGPLHF; CDR3 DNA: TGTGCCAGCAGTTACTCGTCGGCGGACGGTCCCCTCCACTTT
clone size: -; D gene: -; J gene: TRBJ1-4; V gene: TRBV9; CDR3 protein: CASSRGAGDEKLFF; CDR3 DNA: TGTGCCAGCAGCCGGGGGGCAGGGGACGAAAAACTGTTTTTT
clone size: -; D gene: TRBD1; J gene: TRBJ2-7; V gene: TRBV2; CDR3 protein: CASTRDRDYEQYF; CDR3 DNA: TGTGCCAGCACCCGGGACAGAGACTACGAGCAGTACTTC
clone size: -; D gene: -; J gene: TRBJ2-7; V gene: TRBV28; CDR3 protein: CASSPPGTGRLGYEQYF; CDR3 DNA: TGTGCCAGCAGTCCCCCCGGGACGGGGAGACTAGGTTACGAGCAGTACTTC
clone size: -; D gene: TRBD2; J gene: TRBJ2-2; V gene: TRBV4-3; CDR3 protein: CASSQVGRAGELFF; CDR3 DNA: TGCGCCAGCAGCCAAGTCGGGAGGGCCGGGGAGCTGTTTTTT
clone size: -; D gene: -; J gene: TRBJ2-1; V gene: TRBV2; CDR3 protein: CASGAGSGYNEQFF; CDR3 DNA: TGTGCCAGCGGCGCCGGGAGTGGCTACAATGAGCAGTTCTTC
clone size: -; D gene: TRBD1; J gene: TRBJ1-5; V gene: TRBV2; CDR3 protein: CASSSDRVRGNQPQHF; CDR3 DNA: TGTGCCAGCAGCTCGGACAGGGTTCGGGGCAATCAGCCCCAGCATTTT
clone size: -; D gene: TRBD1; J gene: TRBJ1-5; V gene: TRBV7-2; CDR3 protein: CASSQRTGEGRPQHF; CDR3 DNA: TGTGCCAGCAGCCAACGGACAGGGGAGGGAAGGCCCCAGCATTTT
clone size: -; D gene: -; J gene: TRBJ2-2; V gene: TRBV2; CDR3 protein: CASSEAPPGNTGELFF; CDR3 DNA: TGTGCCAGCAGTGAAGCGCCCCCAGGGAACACCGGGGAGCTGTTTTTT
clone size: -; D gene: -; J gene: TRBJ2-7; V gene: TRBV27; CDR3 protein: CASSPKARAHEQYF; CDR3 DNA: TGTGCCAGCAGTCCTAAGGCCCGCGCCCACGAGCAGTACTTC
clone size: once; D gene: -; J gene: TRBJ1-1; V gene: TRBV21-1; CDR3 protein: CASSKMGNGLNTEAFF; CDR3 DNA: TGTGCCAGCAGCAAAATGGGGAACGGACTGAACACTGAAGCTTTCTTT
clone size: -; D gene: -; J gene: TRBJ1-3; V gene: TRBV5-1; CDR3 protein: CASSLAGGGNTIYF; CDR3 DNA: TGCGCCAGCAGCTTGGCCGGGGGCGGAAACACCATATATTTT
clone size: -; D gene: -; J gene: TRBJ1-1; V gene: TRBV28; CDR3 protein: CASSPRGMNTEAFF; CDR3 DNA: TGTGCCAGCAGTCCAAGGGGGATGAACACTGAAGCTTTCTTT
clone size: -; D gene: -; J gene: TRBJ2-3; V gene: TRBV4-3; CDR3 protein: CASSQDREDTQYF; CDR3 DNA: TGCGCCAGCAGCCAAGATCGAGAAGATACGCAGTATTTT
clone size: -; D gene: TRBD2; J gene: TRBJ2-3; V gene: TRBV9; CDR3 protein: CASGPSGKADTQYF; CDR3 DNA: TGTGCCAGCGGTCCGAGCGGGAAGGCAGATACGCAGTATTTT
clone size: -; D gene: TRBD1; J gene: TRBJ1-2; V gene: TRBV28; CDR3 protein: CASSSFSTGANYGYTF; CDR3 DNA: TGTGCCAGCAGTTCATTTAGCACAGGGGCAAACTATGGCTACACCTTC
clone size: medium-sized; D gene: -; J gene: TRBJ2-7; V gene: TRBV5-5; CDR3 protein: CASSLDPNQGYEQYF; CDR3 DNA: TGTGCCAGCAGCTTGGACCCGAATCAAGGCTACGAGCAGTACTTC
clone size: -; D gene: TRBD2; J gene: TRBJ2-7; V gene: TRBV11-2; CDR3 protein: CASSLGDYYEQYF; CDR3 DNA: TGTGCCAGCAGCTTAGGGGACTACTACGAGCAGTACTTC
clone size: -; D gene: -; J gene: TRBJ2-7; V gene: TRBV7-9; CDR3 protein: CASSLMGSTYEQYF; CDR3 DNA: TGTGCCAGCAGCTTAATGGGGTCCACCTACGAGCAGTACTTC
clone size: -; D gene: -; J gene: TRBJ1-1; V gene: TRBV5-4; CDR3 protein: CASSLRRGNTEAFF; CDR3 DNA: TGTGCCAGCAGCTTGCGGAGGGGGAACACTGAAGCTTTCTTT
clone size: -; D gene: -; J gene: TRBJ1-5; V gene: TRBV5-8; CDR3 protein: CASSLIATQPQHF; CDR3 DNA: TGTGCCAGCAGCTTGATAGCAACACAGCCCCAGCATTTT
clone size: -; D gene: -; J gene: TRBJ2-7; V gene: TRBV28; CDR3 protein: CASSPTGGGEQYF; CDR3 DNA: TGTGCCAGCAGTCCGACAGGAGGTGGCGAGCAGTACTTC
clone size: -; D gene: -; J gene: TRBJ1-2; V gene: TRBV27; CDR3 protein: CASSSDGLYYGYTF; CDR3 DNA: TGTGCCAGCAGTTCGGACGGGTTGTACTATGGCTACACCTTC